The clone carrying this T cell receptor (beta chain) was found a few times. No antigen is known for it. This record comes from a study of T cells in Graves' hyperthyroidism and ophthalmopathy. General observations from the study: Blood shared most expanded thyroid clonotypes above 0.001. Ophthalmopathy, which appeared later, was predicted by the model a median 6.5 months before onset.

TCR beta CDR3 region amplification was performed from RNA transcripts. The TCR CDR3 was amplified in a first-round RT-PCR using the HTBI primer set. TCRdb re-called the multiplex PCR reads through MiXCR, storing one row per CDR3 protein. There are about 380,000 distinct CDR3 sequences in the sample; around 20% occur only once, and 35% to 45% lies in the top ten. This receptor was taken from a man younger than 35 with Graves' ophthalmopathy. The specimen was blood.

Written as DNA, the CDR3 is TGCAGTGTAGGGTCCCCTGGGAGCACCGAGCAGTACTTC. Protein: CSVGSPGSTEQYF. The V call is TRBV20-1, the J call TRBJ2-7; D is perhaps TRBD2 (5 bases). The CDR3 contains 13 residues. V lost 7 bases, J lost 6 bases, and 19 bases lay in between. Germline V gene data show CDR1 as DFQATT and CDR2 as SNEGSKA (reference sequence).